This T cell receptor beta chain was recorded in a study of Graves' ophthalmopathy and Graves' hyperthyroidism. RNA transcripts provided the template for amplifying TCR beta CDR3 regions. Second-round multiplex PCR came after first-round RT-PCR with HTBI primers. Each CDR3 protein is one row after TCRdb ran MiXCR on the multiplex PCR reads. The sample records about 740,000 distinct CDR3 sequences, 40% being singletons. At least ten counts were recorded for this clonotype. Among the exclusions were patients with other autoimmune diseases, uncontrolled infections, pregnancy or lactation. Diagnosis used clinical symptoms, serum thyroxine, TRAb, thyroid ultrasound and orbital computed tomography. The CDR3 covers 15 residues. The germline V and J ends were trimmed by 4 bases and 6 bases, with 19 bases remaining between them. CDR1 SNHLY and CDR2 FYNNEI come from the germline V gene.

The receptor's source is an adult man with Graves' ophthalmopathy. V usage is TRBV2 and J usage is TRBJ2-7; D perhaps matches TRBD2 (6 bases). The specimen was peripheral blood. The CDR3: CASSGQEGNSREQYF. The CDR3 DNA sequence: TGTGCCAGCAGTGGCCAGGAGGGGAATAGTCGCGAGCAGTACTTC.